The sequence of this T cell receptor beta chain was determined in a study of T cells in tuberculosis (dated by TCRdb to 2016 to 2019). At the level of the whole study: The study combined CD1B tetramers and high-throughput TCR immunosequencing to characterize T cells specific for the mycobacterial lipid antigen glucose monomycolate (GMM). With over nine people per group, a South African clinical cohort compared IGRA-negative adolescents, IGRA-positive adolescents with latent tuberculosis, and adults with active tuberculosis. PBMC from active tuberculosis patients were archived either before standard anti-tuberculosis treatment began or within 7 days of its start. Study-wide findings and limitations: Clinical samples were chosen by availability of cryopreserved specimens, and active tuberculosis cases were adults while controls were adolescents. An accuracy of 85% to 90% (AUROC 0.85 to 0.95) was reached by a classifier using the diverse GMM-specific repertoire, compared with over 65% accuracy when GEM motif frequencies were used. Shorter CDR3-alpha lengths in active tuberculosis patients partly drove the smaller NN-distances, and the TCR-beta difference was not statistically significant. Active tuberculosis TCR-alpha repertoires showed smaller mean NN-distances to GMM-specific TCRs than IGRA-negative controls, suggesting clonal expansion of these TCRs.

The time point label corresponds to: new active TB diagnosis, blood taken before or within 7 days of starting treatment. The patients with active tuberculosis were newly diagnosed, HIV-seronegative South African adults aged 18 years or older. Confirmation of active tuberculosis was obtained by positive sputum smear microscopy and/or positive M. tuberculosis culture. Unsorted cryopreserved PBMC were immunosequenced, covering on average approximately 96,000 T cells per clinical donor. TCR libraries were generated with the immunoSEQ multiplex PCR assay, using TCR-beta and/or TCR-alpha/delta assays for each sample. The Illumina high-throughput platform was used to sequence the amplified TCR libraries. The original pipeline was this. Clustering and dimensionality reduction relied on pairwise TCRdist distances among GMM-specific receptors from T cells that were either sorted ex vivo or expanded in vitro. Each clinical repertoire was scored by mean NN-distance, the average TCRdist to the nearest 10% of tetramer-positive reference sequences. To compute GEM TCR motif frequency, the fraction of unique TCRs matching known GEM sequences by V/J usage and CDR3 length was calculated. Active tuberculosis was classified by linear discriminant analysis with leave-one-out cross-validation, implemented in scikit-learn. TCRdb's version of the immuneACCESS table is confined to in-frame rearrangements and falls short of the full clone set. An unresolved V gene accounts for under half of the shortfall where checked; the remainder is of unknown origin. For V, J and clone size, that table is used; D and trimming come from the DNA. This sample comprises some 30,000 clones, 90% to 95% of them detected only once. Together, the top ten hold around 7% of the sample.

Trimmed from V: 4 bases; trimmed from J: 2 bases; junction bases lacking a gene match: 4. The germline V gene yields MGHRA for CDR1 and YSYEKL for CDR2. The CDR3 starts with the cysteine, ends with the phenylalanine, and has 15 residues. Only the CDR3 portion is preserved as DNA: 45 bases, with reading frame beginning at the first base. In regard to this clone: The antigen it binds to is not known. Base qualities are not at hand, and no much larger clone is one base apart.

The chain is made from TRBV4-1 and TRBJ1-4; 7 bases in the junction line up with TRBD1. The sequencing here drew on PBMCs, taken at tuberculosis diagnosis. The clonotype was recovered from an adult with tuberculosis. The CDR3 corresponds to CASSPPGQTNEKLFF. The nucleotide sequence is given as TGCGCCAGCAGCCCACCGGGACAGACTAATGAAAAACTGTTTTTT.